Below, 3 T cell receptor beta chains from the same sample are listed, as sequenced in a study of T-cell memory formation after mild COVID-19. Each CDR3 protein is one row after TCRdb ran MiXCR on the 5' RACE reads. This table holds around 50,000 distinct CDR3 sequences, 25% to 35% found once. The sample was PBMCs or a T cell subset sorted from them (not recorded which). The receptors originated from a man aged 18 to 29 who had mild COVID-19 (a few samples of this study predate the infection). Cell type and time point are not known.

The V gene is TRBV7-9, the J gene TRBJ2-7; D is unclear. The CDR3 has 11 residues. The germline V gene has CDR1 SEHNR and CDR2 FQNEAQ (reference sequence). Trimming cost V 5 bases and J 5 bases, with 7 bases left between them. The CDR3 bases are TGTGCCAGCAGCAACCCCGACGAGCAGTACTTC. Amino acid sequence: CASSNPDEQYF. Full variable domain (rest looked up from reference TRBV7-9 and TRBJ2-7): DTGVSQNPRHKITKRGQNVTFRCDPISEHNRLYWYRQTLGQGPEFLTYFQNEAQLEKSRLLSDRFSAERPKGSFSTLEIQRTEQGDSAMYLCASSNPDEQYFGPGTRLTVT.

The V gene is TRBV12-3 or TRBV12-4, the J gene TRBJ1-1; perhaps TRBD1 as D (6 bases). Trimming took off 5 bases at V and 5 bases at J, with 15 bases between the two ends. CDR3 size: 14 residues. CDR3 sequence reads: CASSPTGSSTEAFF. CDR3 nucleotides: TGTGCCAGCAGTCCGACAGGATCTAGTACTGAAGCTTTCTTT.

This clonotype was recorded once. The chain combines TRBV7-9 with TRBJ2-5, with D maybe TRBD2 (5 bases). Trimming removed 3 bases from V and 4 bases from J, with 15 bases in between. The CDR3 totals 15 residues. Germline CDR1 is SEHNR and CDR2 is FQNEAQ (reference sequence). The CDR3 bases are TGTGCCAGCAGCTTTAACCTCGGGGTTCGAGAGACCCAGTACTTC. It codes for CASSFNLGVRETQYF.